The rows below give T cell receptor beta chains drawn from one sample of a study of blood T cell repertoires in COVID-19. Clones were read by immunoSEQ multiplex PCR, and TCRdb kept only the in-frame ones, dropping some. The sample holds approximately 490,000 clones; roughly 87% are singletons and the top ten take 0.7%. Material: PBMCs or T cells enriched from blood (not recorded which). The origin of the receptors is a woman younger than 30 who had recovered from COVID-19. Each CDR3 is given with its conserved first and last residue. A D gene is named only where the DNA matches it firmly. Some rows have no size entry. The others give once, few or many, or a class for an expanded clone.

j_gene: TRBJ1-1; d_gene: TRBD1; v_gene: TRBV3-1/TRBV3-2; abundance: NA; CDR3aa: CASSQDTTVIGQGALNTEAFF; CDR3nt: TGTGCCAGCAGCCAAGACACGACGGTGATTGGACAGGGGGCTCTTAACACTGAAGCTTTCTTT
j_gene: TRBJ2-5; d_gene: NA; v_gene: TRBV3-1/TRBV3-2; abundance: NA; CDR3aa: CASSNLEETQYF; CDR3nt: TGTGCCAGCAGCAACCTGGAGGAGACCCAGTACTTC
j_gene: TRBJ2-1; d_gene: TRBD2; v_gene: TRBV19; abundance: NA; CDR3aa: CASTTRGGVYNEQFF; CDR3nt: TGTGCCAGTACCACTCGGGGAGGGGTTTACAATGAGCAGTTCTTC
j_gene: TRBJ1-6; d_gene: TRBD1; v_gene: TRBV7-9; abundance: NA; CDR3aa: CASSSSRDRDSPLHF; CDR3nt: TGTGCCAGCAGCTCGTCCCGGGACAGGGATTCACCCCTCCACTTT
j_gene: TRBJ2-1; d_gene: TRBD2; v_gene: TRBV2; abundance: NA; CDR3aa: CATLLTGTSGWEQFF; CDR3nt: TGTGCCACTCTGTTAACCGGGACTAGCGGGTGGGAGCAGTTCTTC
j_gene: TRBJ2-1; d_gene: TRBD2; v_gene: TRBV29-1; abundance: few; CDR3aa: CSVYGSRLAGVQVAKIF; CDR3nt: TGCAGCGTTTACGGGTCCAGGCTAGCGGGGGTCCAGGTCGCAAAAATCTTC
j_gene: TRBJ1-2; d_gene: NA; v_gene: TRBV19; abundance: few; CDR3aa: CASSPGPRGYGYTF; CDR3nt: TGTGCCAGTAGTCCTGGGCCTCGAGGGTATGGCTACACCTTC
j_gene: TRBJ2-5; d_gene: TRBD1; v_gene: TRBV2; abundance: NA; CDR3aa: CASSQDRVQETQYF; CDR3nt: TGTGCCAGCAGTCAGGACAGGGTTCAAGAGACCCAGTACTTC
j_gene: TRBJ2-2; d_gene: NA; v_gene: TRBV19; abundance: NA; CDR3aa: CASIHISGELFF; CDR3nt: TGTGCCAGTATCCACATTTCCGGGGAGCTGTTTTTT
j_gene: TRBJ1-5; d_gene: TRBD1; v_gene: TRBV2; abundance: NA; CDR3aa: CASSGQGISQPQHF; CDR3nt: TGTGCCAGCTCGGGACAGGGAATTAGTCAGCCCCAGCATTTT
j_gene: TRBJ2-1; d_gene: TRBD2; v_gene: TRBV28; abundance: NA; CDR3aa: CASSRRGGSFSYNEQFF; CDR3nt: TGTGCCAGCAGTCGCCGCGGGGGGTCTTTCTCCTACAATGAGCAGTTCTTC
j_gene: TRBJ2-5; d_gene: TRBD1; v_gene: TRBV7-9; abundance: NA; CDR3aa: CASRTTGGETQYF; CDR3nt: TGTGCCAGCAGGACCACAGGGGGAGAGACCCAGTACTTC
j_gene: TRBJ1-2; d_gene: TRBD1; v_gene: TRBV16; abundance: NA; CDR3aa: CASSQDRGQSGYTF; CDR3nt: TGTGCCAGCAGCCAAGACAGGGGGCAGTCTGGCTACACCTTC
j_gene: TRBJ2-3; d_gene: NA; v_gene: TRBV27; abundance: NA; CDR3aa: CATRLTGTDTQYF; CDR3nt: TGTGCCACCCGACTAACGGGGACAGATACGCAGTATTTT
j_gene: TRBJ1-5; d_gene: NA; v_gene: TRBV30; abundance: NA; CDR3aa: CAWNTGPINQPQHF; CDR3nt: TGTGCCTGGAACACAGGGCCCATCAATCAGCCCCAGCATTTT
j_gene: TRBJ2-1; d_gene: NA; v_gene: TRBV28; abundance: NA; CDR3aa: CASSQRGFGQRSYNEQFF; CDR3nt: TGTGCCAGCAGTCAAAGGGGCTTCGGACAAAGGTCCTACAATGAGCAGTTCTTC
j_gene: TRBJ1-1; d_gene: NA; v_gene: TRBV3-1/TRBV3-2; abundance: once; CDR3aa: CASSQDVQGKAFF; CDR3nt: TGTGCCAGCAGCCAAGATGTTCAGGGAAAAGCTTTCTTT
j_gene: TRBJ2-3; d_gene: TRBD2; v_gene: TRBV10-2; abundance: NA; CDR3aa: CASRGVWGSGGGDTQYF; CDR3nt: TGCGCCAGCAGGGGGGTTTGGGGTAGCGGGGGGGGAGATACGCAGTATTTT
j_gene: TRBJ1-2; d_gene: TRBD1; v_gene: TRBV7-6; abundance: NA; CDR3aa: CASSDGTEDTF; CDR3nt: TGTGCCAGCAGCGATGGGACAGAGGACACCTTC
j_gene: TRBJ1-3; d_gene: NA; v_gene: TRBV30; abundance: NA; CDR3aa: CAWSVGGQETIYF; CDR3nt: TGTGCCTGGAGTGTAGGAGGGCAGGAGACCATATATTTT
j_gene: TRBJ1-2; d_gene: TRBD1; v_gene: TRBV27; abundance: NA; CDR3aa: CASGLIRDRESGYTF; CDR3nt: TGTGCCAGCGGCCTTATCCGGGACAGGGAGAGTGGCTACACCTTC
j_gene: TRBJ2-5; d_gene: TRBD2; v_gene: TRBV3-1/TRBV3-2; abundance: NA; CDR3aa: CASSPGDYKRTQYF; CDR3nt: TGTGCCAGCAGCCCCGGGGACTACAAGAGGACCCAGTACTTC
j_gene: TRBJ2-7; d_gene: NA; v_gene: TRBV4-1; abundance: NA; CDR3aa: CASSQETLADEQYF; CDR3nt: TGCGCCAGCAGCCAAGAGACACTAGCCGACGAGCAGTACTTC
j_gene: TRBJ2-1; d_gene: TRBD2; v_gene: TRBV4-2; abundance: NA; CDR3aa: CASRISGGQDEQFF; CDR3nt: TGTGCCAGCCGGATTAGCGGGGGGCAGGATGAGCAGTTCTTC
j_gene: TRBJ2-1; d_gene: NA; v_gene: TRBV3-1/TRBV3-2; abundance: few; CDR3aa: CASGPDSLHNEQFF; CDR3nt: TGTGCCAGCGGCCCGGACAGTCTCCACAATGAGCAGTTCTTC
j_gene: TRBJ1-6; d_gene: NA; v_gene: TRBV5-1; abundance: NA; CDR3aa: CASSLGPNSPLHF; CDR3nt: TGCGCCAGCAGCTTGGGGCCCAATTCACCCCTCCACTTT
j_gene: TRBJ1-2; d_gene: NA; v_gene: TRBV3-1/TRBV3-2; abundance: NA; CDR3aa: CASSPFRWGGGYTF; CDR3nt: TGTGCCAGCAGCCCCTTTCGGTGGGGGGGTGGCTACACCTTC
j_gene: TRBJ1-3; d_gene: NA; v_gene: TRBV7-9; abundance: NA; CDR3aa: CASSSGAPNGLF; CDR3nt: TGTGCCAGCAGCTCTGGGGCGCCTAATGGCCTTTTT
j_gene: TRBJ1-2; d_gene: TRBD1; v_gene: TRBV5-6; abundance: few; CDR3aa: CASSFQGAGYGYTF; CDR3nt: TGTGCCAGCAGCTTTCAGGGGGCTGGCTATGGCTACACCTTC
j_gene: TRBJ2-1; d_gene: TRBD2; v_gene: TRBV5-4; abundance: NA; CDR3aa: CASSSSGGINNEQFF; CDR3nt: TGTGCCAGCAGCTCCAGCGGGGGGATAAATAATGAGCAGTTCTTC
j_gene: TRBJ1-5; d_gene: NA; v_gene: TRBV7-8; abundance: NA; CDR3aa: CASSLSTGSNQPQHF; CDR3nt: TGTGCCAGCAGCTTATCAACAGGGAGCAATCAGCCCCAGCATTTT
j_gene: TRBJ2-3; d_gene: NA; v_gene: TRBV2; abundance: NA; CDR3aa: CASSEGVSLVSTDTQYF; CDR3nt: TGTGCCAGCAGTGAAGGGGTCTCTCTAGTGAGCACAGATACGCAGTATTTT
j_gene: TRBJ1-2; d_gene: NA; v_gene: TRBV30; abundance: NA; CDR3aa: CAWSDDPRGYGYTF; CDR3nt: TGTGCCTGGAGTGACGACCCCCGGGGCTATGGCTACACCTTC
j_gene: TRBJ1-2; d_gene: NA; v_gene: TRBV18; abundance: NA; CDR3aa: CASSPGRGSLGYGYTF; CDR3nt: TGTGCCAGCTCACCGGGGCGGGGTTCCCTCGGCTATGGCTACACCTTC
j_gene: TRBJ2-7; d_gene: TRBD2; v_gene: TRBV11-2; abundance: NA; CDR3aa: CASSLTGGEQYF; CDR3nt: TGTGCCAGCAGCTTAACGGGGGGCGAGCAGTACTTC
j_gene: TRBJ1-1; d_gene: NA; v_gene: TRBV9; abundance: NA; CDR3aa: CASSPTQDTEAFF; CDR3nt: TGTGCCAGCAGCCCTACTCAAGACACTGAAGCTTTCTTT
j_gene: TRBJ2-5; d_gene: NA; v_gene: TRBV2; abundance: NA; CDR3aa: CASRPGTDQETQYF; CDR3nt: TGTGCCAGCAGACCTGGGACTGATCAAGAGACCCAGTACTTC
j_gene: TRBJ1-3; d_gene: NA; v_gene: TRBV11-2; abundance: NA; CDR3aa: CASRRPGLSGNTIYF; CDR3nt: TGTGCCAGCAGGCGTCCGGGACTCTCTGGAAACACCATATATTTT
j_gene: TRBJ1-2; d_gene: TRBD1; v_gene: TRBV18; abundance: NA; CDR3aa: CASSPWGTGREGYTF; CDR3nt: TGTGCCAGCTCACCATGGGGGACAGGGCGAGAGGGCTACACCTTC
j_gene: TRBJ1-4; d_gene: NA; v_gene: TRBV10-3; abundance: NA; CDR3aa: CAISVGGDGGNEKLFF; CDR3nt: TGTGCCATCAGTGTAGGAGGGGATGGAGGAAATGAAAAACTGTTTTTT
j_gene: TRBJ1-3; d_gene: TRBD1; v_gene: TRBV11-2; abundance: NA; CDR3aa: CASSSIRGRGNTIYF; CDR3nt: TGTGCCAGCAGCTCAATTAGGGGGCGCGGAAACACCATATATTTT
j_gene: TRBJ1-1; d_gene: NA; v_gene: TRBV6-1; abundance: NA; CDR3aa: CASSENGRGAFF; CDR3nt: TGTGCCAGCAGTGAAAACGGGAGGGGTGCTTTCTTT
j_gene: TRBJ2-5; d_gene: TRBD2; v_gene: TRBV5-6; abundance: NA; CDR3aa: CASSYLTSGGARGETQYF; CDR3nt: TGTGCCAGCAGCTACCTGACTAGCGGGGGGGCCAGGGGTGAGACCCAGTACTTC
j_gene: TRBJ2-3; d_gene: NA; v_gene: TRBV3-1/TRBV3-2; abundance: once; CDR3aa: CASSQRDTQYF; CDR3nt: TGTGCCAGCAGCCAGAGGGATACGCAGTATTTT
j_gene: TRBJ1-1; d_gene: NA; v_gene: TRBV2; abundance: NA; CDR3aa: CASRKNREEDTEAFF; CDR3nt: TGTGCCAGCAGAAAGAACAGGGAAGAGGACACTGAAGCTTTCTTT
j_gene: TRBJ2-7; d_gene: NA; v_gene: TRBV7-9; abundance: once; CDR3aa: CASSFGSYSYEQYF; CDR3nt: TGTGCCAGCAGCTTTGGTAGCTATTCCTACGAGCAGTACTTC
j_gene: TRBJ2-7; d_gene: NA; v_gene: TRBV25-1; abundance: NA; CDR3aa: CASSNETGSATYEQYF; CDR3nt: TGTGCCAGCAGTAACGAGACAGGATCGGCGACCTACGAGCAGTACTTC
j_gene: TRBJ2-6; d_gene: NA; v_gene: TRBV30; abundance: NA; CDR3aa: CAWSVVGVSGANVLTF; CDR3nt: TGTGCCTGGAGTGTCGTAGGAGTCTCTGGGGCCAACGTCCTGACTTTC
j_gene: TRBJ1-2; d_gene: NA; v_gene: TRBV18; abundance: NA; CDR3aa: CASSPVSYGYTF; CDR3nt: TGTGCCAGCTCACCGGTGAGCTATGGCTACACCTTC
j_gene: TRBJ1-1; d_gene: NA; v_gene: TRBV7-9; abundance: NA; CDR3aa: CASSFGGANTEAFF; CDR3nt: TGTGCCAGCAGCTTCGGGGGAGCTAACACTGAAGCTTTCTTT
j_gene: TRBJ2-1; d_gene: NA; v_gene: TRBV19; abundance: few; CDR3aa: CASSYQGYNEQFF; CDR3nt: TGTGCCAGTAGTTACCAGGGGTACAATGAGCAGTTCTTC